One sample yielded the 23 T cell receptor beta chains listed below, sequenced in a study of blood T cell repertoires in COVID-19. Profiled with immunoSEQ multiplex PCR; TCRdb holds only in-frame clones, not every one. The top ten clones hold approximately 5% of a sample with about 120,000 clones, more than 80% of them seen once. Sequences were obtained from peripheral blood. These receptors all stem from a woman in her fifties or sixties with COVID-19, enrolled during active disease.

The chain is built from TRBV3-1 (or the pseudogene TRBV3-2) and TRBJ2-3, with 9 nucleotides matching TRBD2. This CDR3 comprises 15 residues. V lost 3 bases to trimming and J lost 2 bases; unmatched junction nucleotides: 3. The germline gives CDR1 LGHDT, CDR2 YNNKEL (reference sequence). The CDR3 spells CASSQASGATDTQYF. In nucleotides, the CDR3 is TGTGCCAGCAGCCAGGCTAGCGGGGCCACAGATACGCAGTATTTT.

This clone was picked up one time. The rearrangement links TRBV5-1 to TRBJ1-1, with 7 bases that match TRBD1. V was pared by 9 bases and J by 1 base, with 9 bases of the junction left unmatched. The CDR3 is 14 residues long. Germline V gene lookup returns CDR1 SGHRS and CDR2 YFSETQ. The chain's CDR3 is CATGTGEPNTEAFF. CDR3 bases: TGCGCCACCGGAACAGGGGAACCGAACACTGAAGCTTTCTTT.

V usage is TRBV30 and J usage is TRBJ1-1; 7 bases agree with TRBD1. This CDR3 region has 15 residues. V lost 5 bases and J lost 1; bases outside the gene matches: 10. Germline CDR1 reads GTSNPN; CDR2 reads SVGIG (reference sequence). The CDR3 DNA reads as TGTGCCTGGGGCTACCGGGACAGACCGAACACTGAAGCTTTCTTT. Its protein product is CAWGYRDRPNTEAFF.

Only a few counts were recorded for this clone. The V call is TRBV7-9, the J call TRBJ1-4; no definite D call. This CDR3 has 15 amino acids. Trimming took off 4 bases at V and 1 base at J, with 10 bases between the two ends. Germline V gene data show CDR1 as SEHNR and CDR2 as FQNEAQ (reference sequence). Here the CDR3 DNA reads TGTGCCAGCAGCTCCCTAGACGGAACTAATGAAAAACTGTTTTTT. Translating gives CASSSLDGTNEKLFF.

A few counts support this clone. The V call is TRBV29-1, the J call TRBJ1-1; a possible D gene is TRBD1 (5 bases). CDR1 and CDR2 from the germline V gene are SQVTM and ANQGSEA. The length of the CDR3 is 11 residues. V was trimmed by 7 bases and J by 4 bases, leaving 10 bases between them. This chain's CDR3 is CSGGVATEAFF. CDR3 bases: TGCAGCGGGGGGGTGGCCACTGAAGCTTTCTTT.

The chain uses TRBV7-9 and TRBJ2-5; D is possibly TRBD1 (5 bases). Germline lookup yields CDR1 SEHNR and CDR2 FQNEAQ (reference sequence). V was clipped by 6 bases and J by 8 bases, with 13 bases between them. This CDR3 is built from 12 residues. The CDR3 is CASSQPGLTQYF. DNA of the CDR3: TGTGCCAGCAGTCAGCCAGGGCTAACCCAGTACTTC.

The CDR3 coding sequence is TGTGCCACCAGTGCTGGCCAGTATAGCAATCAGCCCCAGCATTTT. Protein sequence: CATSAGQYSNQPQHF. The rearrangement joins TRBV24-1 to TRBJ1-5, with unresolved D. Germline loops: CDR1 KGHDR, CDR2 SFDVKD. The CDR3 totals 15 residues. Trimming stripped 5 bases from V and 0 bases from J, with 10 bases between.

As regards this clone: In the same sample, other DNA sequences code for this CDR3. The V call is TRBV13, the J call TRBJ2-7, with D perhaps TRBD1 (5 bases). V lost 0 bases and J lost 5, with 5 bases in between. CDR1 and CDR2 (germline): PRHDT, FYEKMQ (reference sequence). This CDR3 comprises 12 residues. The DNA for the CDR3 is TGTGCCAGCAGCTTAGGCAGGGACGAGCAGTACTTC. Translating gives CASSLGRDEQYF.

The chain combines TRBV2 with TRBJ2-7; D is undetermined. This CDR3 has 15 residues. Per the germline V gene, CDR1 is SNHLY and CDR2 is FYNNEI. V lost 5 bases and J lost 0, with 14 bases in between. The CDR3 sequence is CASSLTATYSYEQYF. CDR3 nucleotides: TGTGCCAGCAGTCTAACAGCTACATACTCCTACGAGCAGTACTTC.

The V and J genes are TRBV29-1 and TRBJ1-5; D may be TRBD1 (6 bases). The germline V gene has CDR1 SQVTM and CDR2 ANQGSEA. CDR3 size: 15 residues. The ends were cut back, 5 bases at V and 7 bases at J, with 21 bases in the middle. CDR3 coding DNA: TGCAGCGTTTCTGGGGGGGAACAGGGCGGGCAGCCCCAGCATTTT. Residues: CSVSGGEQGGQPQHF.

The chain links TRBV19 to TRBJ1-4; 7 bases map to TRBD1. The CDR3 spans 14 residues. V was pared by 7 bases and J by 6 bases, with 8 bases of the junction left unmatched. Germline V lookup: CDR1 LNHDA, CDR2 SQIVND (reference sequence). The chain's CDR3 is CASTETGMYEKLFF. The CDR3 DNA reads as TGTGCCAGTACCGAGACAGGGATGTATGAAAAACTGTTTTTT.

This clone was seen only once. The rearrangement links TRBV29-1 to TRBJ2-7; D remains unclear. The CDR3 has 11 amino acids. Germline lookup yields CDR1 SQVTM and CDR2 ANQGSEA. The V end lost 2 bases, the J end lost 3 bases, and 5 bases lay between the germline ends. DNA of the CDR3: TGCAGCGTTGAATCGGTCTACGAGCAGTACTTC. Translation gives CSVESVYEQYF.

The chain joins TRBV13 to TRBJ2-5; the match to TRBD2 covers 10 bases. Trimming removed 6 bases from V and 5 bases from J; junction bases left unmatched: 9. The CDR3 has 15 amino acids. Germline CDR1 reads PRHDT; CDR2 reads FYEKMQ (reference sequence). The CDR3 loop is CASSSGAGGPETQYF. The CDR3 bases are TGTGCCAGCAGTTCGGGAGCGGGGGGGCCGGAGACCCAGTACTTC.

For the CDR3, the DNA is TGTGCCAGCAGCTTAGCCCCAACCGAGAGGTGGGCTTTCTTT. This codes for CASSLAPTERWAFF. This chain uses TRBV7-8 with TRBJ1-1, with no clear D. Trimming shortened V by 0 bases and J by 11 bases, and 16 bases separated the two germline ends. This CDR3 spans 14 amino acids. Looked up from germline, CDR1 is SGHVS and CDR2 is FQNEAQ.

The genes are TRBV4-2 and TRBJ1-2; D call uncertain. This CDR3 is 17 amino acids long. V was cut by 2 bases and J by 2 bases, with 18 bases left in between. The germline V gene encodes CDR1 LGHNA and CDR2 YNFKEQ. CDR3 coding DNA: TGTGCCAGCAGCCAATTCCCCGTCCTTTACCTAAACTATGGCTACACCTTC. Its translation is CASSQFPVLYLNYGYTF.

On this clone itself: The junction does not match germline at one end; this may be a read error. The chain uses TRBV3-1 (or the pseudogene TRBV3-2) and TRBJ1-2, with 7 bases identical to TRBD1. This CDR3 is built from 12 residues. Per germline, CDR1 LGHDT and CDR2 YNNKEL (reference sequence). DNA for the CDR3: TGTGCCAGCACCCAAACAGGGGATGGCTACACCTTC. Translating it yields CASTQTGDGYTF.

J is TRBJ1-2 and V is TRBV5-6; 8 nucleotides agree with TRBD1. The length of the CDR3 is 15 residues. Germline assignment: CDR1 SGHDT and CDR2 YYEEEE. V lost 3 bases to trimming and J lost 1 base; unmatched junction nucleotides: 5. CDR3 amino acids: CASSYLTGDNYGYTF. CDR3 nucleotide sequence: TGTGCCAGCAGCTACCTGACAGGGGATAACTATGGCTACACCTTC.

DNA for the CDR3: TGTGCCAGCAGCTCTCGGGACTCTGGGGATACGCAGTATTTT. The encoded protein is CASSSRDSGDTQYF. The chain recombines TRBV5-6 with TRBJ2-3; D is possibly TRBD2 (6 bases). Germline V gene sequence: CDR1 SGHDT, CDR2 YYEEEE. Trimming stripped 3 bases from V and 6 bases from J, with 14 bases between. CDR3 length: 14 amino acids.

The chain uses TRBV5-4 and TRBJ1-1; the match to TRBD1 covers 7 bases. V gave up 4 bases and J gave up 2 bases; unmatched junction bases: 5. There are 14 residues in the CDR3. In germline, CDR1 is SGHNT, CDR2 YYREEE (reference sequence). CDR3 coding DNA: TGTGCCAGCAGCACGGGACAGAAAAACACTGAAGCTTTCTTT. Translated, it gives CASSTGQKNTEAFF.

The chain recombines TRBV6-2 or TRBV6-3 with TRBJ1-2; 7 bases are a match to TRBD1. This CDR3 spans 14 amino acids. With 4 bases clipped from V and 6 bases from J, the junction kept 8 bases outside the gene matches. Germline loops: CDR1 MNHEY, CDR2 SVGEGT. The CDR3 sequence: CASSSKGALDGYTF. DNA for the CDR3: TGTGCCAGCAGTTCAAAGGGGGCATTGGATGGCTACACCTTC.

This chain joins TRBV6-4 and TRBJ2-3, with 11 bases matching TRBD1. The CDR3 has 16 residues. Unmatched junction bases numbered 11, after V lost 6 bases and J lost 6 bases. The germline V gene has CDR1 MRHNA and CDR2 SNTAGT. CDR3 amino acids: CASSASWDRGDDTQYF. The CDR3 region has the DNA TGTGCCAGCAGCGCAAGTTGGGACAGGGGGGATGATACGCAGTATTTT.

V is TRBV12-3 or TRBV12-4 and J is TRBJ2-7; 7 bases fit TRBD1. V dropped 7 bases and J dropped 0; count of bases not matched to a gene: 3. CDR3 size: 13 residues. The CDR3 sequence: CASTRDSSYEQYF. The CDR3 bases are TGTGCCAGCACCAGGGACAGCTCCTACGAGCAGTACTTC.

The DNA for the CDR3 is TGTGCCAGCAGCCAAGATAGGGGGCTCTACAATGAGCAGTTCTTC. As protein: CASSQDRGLYNEQFF. This chain joins TRBV4-2 and TRBJ2-1; TRBD1 agrees at 7 bases. V was pared by 0 bases and J by 3 bases, with 2 bases of the junction left unmatched. The V gene's germline CDR1 is LGHNA and CDR2 YNFKEQ. The CDR3 totals 15 residues.